The subject of this entry is one TCR beta chain. Its antigen is currently unknown. This table comes from immunoSEQ multiplex PCR, and its TCRdb copy is limited to in-frame clones, with some not included. Among about 200,000 clones listed, 72% were seen once. V dropped 5 bases and J dropped 4; count of bases not matched to a gene: 5. The germline V gene has CDR1 MNHEY and CDR2 SVGAGI. The CDR3 length is 15 residues. These data are taken from a study of cytotoxic CD8 clonotypes in ibrutinib-treated CLL. Overall study results and limits: Clonality increased at ibrutinib response and stayed stable in sustained remission. At progression, however, it fell back toward baseline.

This specimen was PBMCs, taken after 24 months of ibrutinib treatment. V and J are TRBV6-5 and TRBJ2-1; the match to TRBD2 covers 10 bases. The receptor's source is a human donor with chronic lymphocytic leukemia. The DNA for the CDR3 is TGTGCCAGCAGTAGGCTAGCGGGAGCTTACAATGAGCAGTTCTTC. As protein: CASSRLAGAYNEQFF.